These 27 T cell receptor beta chains share one sample of origin, sequenced in a study of blood T cell repertoires in COVID-19. Clones were read by immunoSEQ multiplex PCR, and TCRdb kept only the in-frame ones, dropping some. The table includes tens of thousands of clones, around 88% detected once. Input material: peripheral blood. The receptors stem from a woman of 80 years or more with acute or convalescent COVID-19.

The chain links TRBV2 to TRBJ2-2, with D maybe TRBD2 (6 bases). CDR1 is SNHLY, CDR2 FYNNEI, per germline. V shed 2 bases and J shed 6 bases, with 13 bases lying between them. This CDR3 has 15 amino acids. The CDR3 DNA follows: TGTGCCAGCAGTGAATGGACCGGGGGTGCCGGGGAGCTGTTTTTT. As protein: CASSEWTGGAGELFF.

This clone came up a few times. The genes are TRBV27 and TRBJ1-1, with no clear D. CDR3 size: 16 residues. From germline, CDR1 is MNHEY and CDR2 SMNVEV (reference sequence). The V gene lost 0 bases and the J gene lost 4 bases, with 15 bases spanning the gap. CDR3 sequence: CASSLSGFSGVTEAFF. In DNA form, the CDR3 reads TGTGCCAGCAGTTTATCCGGGTTCAGCGGGGTCACTGAAGCTTTCTTT.

V and J are TRBV6-5 and TRBJ1-2; 7 positions match TRBD1. Trimming took 6 bases from V and 2 from J; bases not matched to a gene: 6. CDR3 length: 14 amino acids. Germline V lookup: CDR1 MNHEY, CDR2 SVGAGI. The CDR3 reads CASRPQGLNYGYTF. The DNA for the CDR3 is TGTGCCAGCAGACCACAGGGGTTGAACTATGGCTACACCTTC.

The chain couples TRBV6-5 to TRBJ1-3, with D hard to call. The germline gives CDR1 MNHEY, CDR2 SVGAGI. Between the trimmed V and J ends, which lost 7 bases and 5 bases, there was a span of 18 bases. The CDR3 totals 15 residues. CDR3 in amino acids: CASKGGSFSRNTIYF. Written as DNA, the CDR3 is TGTGCCAGCAAAGGAGGCAGCTTCTCGCGAAACACCATATATTTT.

The chain links TRBV7-8 to TRBJ1-6; TRBD1 might be the D (5 bases). CDR1 SGHVS and CDR2 FQNEAQ come from the germline V gene. The V end was cut by 5 bases, the J end by 9 bases, with 23 bases between. The CDR3 runs to 17 residues. CDR3 DNA sequence: TGTGCCAGCAGCCTTTCGGCGGGACCGGGAAGAGGTTCACCCCTCCACTTT. Translating gives CASSLSAGPGRGSPLHF.

V and J are TRBV3-1 (or the pseudogene TRBV3-2) and TRBJ2-2, with a possible D match to TRBD2 (5 bases). Germline CDR1 reads LGHDT; CDR2 reads YNNKEL (reference sequence). The CDR3 runs to 14 residues. V lost 6 bases and J lost 3, with 11 bases in between. The CDR3 sequence is CASRSDWHTGELFF. The DNA for the CDR3 is TGTGCCAGCAGATCGGACTGGCACACCGGGGAGCTGTTTTTT.

The chain links TRBV30 to TRBJ1-4; a weak D match, TRBD1 (6 bases). Trimming took off 2 bases at V and 3 bases at J, with 7 bases between the two ends. CDR3 size: 13 residues. Looked up from germline, CDR1 is GTSNPN and CDR2 is SVGIG (reference sequence). In nucleotides, the CDR3 is TGTGCCTGGAGTCCAGGGGCTAATGAAAAACTGTTTTTT. Translated, it gives CAWSPGANEKLFF.

The gene calls are TRBV7-9 and TRBJ2-2; TRBD1 matches at 10 bases. CDR1 is SEHNR and CDR2 is FQNEAQ in the germline V gene (reference sequence). The CDR3 has 17 residues. V shed 8 bases, J shed 1 base, and the junction held 10 bases outside the gene matches. CDR3 bases: TGTGCCAGCGACGGAACTGGGACAGGGGAGAACACCGGGGAGCTGTTTTTT. It is translated as CASDGTGTGENTGELFF.

V usage is TRBV5-5 and J usage is TRBJ1-5, with TRBD1 matching 7 bases. This CDR3 comprises 15 residues. Germline lookup yields CDR1 SGHKS and CDR2 YYEKEE (reference sequence). J was trimmed by 3 bases and V by 4 bases; bases with no gene match: 7. The CDR3 nucleotides read TGTGCCAGCAGCCGCGGACAGGACCTCAATCAGCCCCAGCATTTT. Translation gives CASSRGQDLNQPQHF.

The rearrangement links TRBV7-2 to TRBJ2-7; no firm D call. The length of the CDR3 is 13 residues. CDR1 SGHTA and CDR2 FQGNSA come from the germline V gene. V was cut by 1 base and J by 2 bases, with 6 bases left in between. CDR3 DNA: TGTGCCAGCAGCTTAGTAGCTCCCTACGAGCAGTACTTC. Translating it yields CASSLVAPYEQYF.

The rearrangement joins TRBV7-2 to TRBJ1-5; D is perhaps TRBD1 (5 bases). Deletions cut 4 bases from V and 7 bases from J, with 11 bases between. Germline CDR1 SGHTA, CDR2 FQGNSA. The CDR3 is made up of 13 amino acids. CDR3 amino acids: CASSSGRRQPQHF. Written as DNA, the CDR3 is TGTGCCAGCAGCTCAGGGAGGCGACAGCCCCAGCATTTT.

The chain links TRBV27 to TRBJ1-6; 7 bases match TRBD1. Germline CDR1 and CDR2: MNHEY and SMNVEV (reference sequence). This CDR3 comprises 15 residues. V lost 7 bases and J lost 10; bases outside the gene matches: 13. The CDR3 DNA is TGTGCCAGCACCGAGAGTTACAGGGGAAGGTCACCCCTCCACTTT. Its translation: CASTESYRGRSPLHF.

The gene calls are TRBV6-1 and TRBJ1-4; D possibly corresponds to TRBD1 (6 bases). The CDR3 has 15 amino acids. Trimming left V 3 bases short and J 3 bases short, with 11 bases between. The germline V gene has CDR1 MNHNS and CDR2 SASEGT. The CDR3 sequence is CASSDPGQANEKLFF. The CDR3 DNA reads TGTGCCAGCAGTGATCCGGGACAAGCTAATGAAAAACTGTTTTTT.

The chain links TRBV2 to TRBJ2-3, with TRBD2 identical over 10 bases. The CDR3 length is 15 residues. Germline CDR1 SNHLY, CDR2 FYNNEI. V was clipped by 6 bases and J by 3 bases; unmatched bases: 6. CDR3 sequence (DNA): TGTGCCAGCAGGTCTAGCGGGAGCGCTACAGATACGCAGTATTTT. Protein product: CASRSSGSATDTQYF.

This clone was counted once. The chain uses TRBV29-1 and TRBJ2-3, with D perhaps TRBD1 (5 bases). There are 12 residues in the CDR3. The germline V and J ends were trimmed by 2 bases and 8 bases, with 11 bases remaining between them. From germline, CDR1 is SQVTM and CDR2 ANQGSEA. DNA of the CDR3: TGCAGCGTTGAACAGGGAATGGGTACGCAGTATTTT. Its translation: CSVEQGMGTQYF.

This chain connects TRBV7-6 to TRBJ2-2, with D perhaps matching TRBD1 (6 bases). The ends were cut back, 5 bases at V and 6 bases at J, with 19 bases in the middle. Germline V lookup: CDR1 SGHVS, CDR2 FNYEAQ. There are 16 residues in the CDR3. The DNA for the CDR3 is TGTGCCAGCAGCGGGCAGACAGGTTCGATCGCCGGGGAGCTGTTTTTT. Protein: CASSGQTGSIAGELFF.

The chain uses TRBV7-2 and TRBJ2-7; 8 bases align to TRBD2. This CDR3 contains 14 residues. V was pared by 2 bases and J by 4 bases, with 4 bases of the junction left unmatched. In germline, CDR1 is SGHTA, CDR2 FQGNSA. The CDR3 protein is CASSLSSGEYEQYF. As DNA, the CDR3 is TGTGCCAGCAGCTTAAGTAGCGGGGAATACGAGCAGTACTTC. The full variable domain, with the rest looked up from reference TRBV7-2 and TRBJ2-7, is GAGVSQSPSNKVTEKGKDVELRCDPISGHTALYWYRQSLGQGLEFLIYFQGNSAPDKSGLPSDRFSAERTGGSVSTLTIQRTQQEDSAVYLCASSLSSGEYEQYFGPGTRLTVT.

The chain recombines TRBV4-2 with TRBJ1-4; a weak D match, TRBD1 (6 bases). V was shortened by 4 bases and J by 4 bases, with 10 bases between the two germline ends. The CDR3 is 14 residues long. Germline CDR1 is LGHNA and CDR2 is YNFKEQ. The CDR3 region is CASSPGQNNEKLFF. The CDR3 nucleotides are TGTGCCAGCAGCCCAGGACAGAATAATGAAAAACTGTTTTTT.

This chain uses TRBV10-2 with TRBJ1-4; D is ambiguous. Looked up from germline, CDR1 is WSHSY and CDR2 is SAAADI. Trimming cost V 2 bases and J 8 bases, with 12 bases left between them. This CDR3 contains 14 residues. The CDR3 sequence: CASSELGQVEKLFF. The CDR3, as DNA: TGCGCCAGCAGTGAGCTGGGCCAGGTAGAAAAACTGTTTTTT.

V is TRBV7-2 and J is TRBJ2-7; TRBD1 matches at 8 bases. Trimming took 5 bases from V and 0 from J; bases not matched to a gene: 3. CDR1 is SGHTA, CDR2 FQGNSA, per germline. The CDR3 contains 14 residues. Written as DNA, the CDR3 is TGTGCCAGCAGCCGGACAGGGAGCTCCTACGAGCAGTACTTC. Its translation is CASSRTGSSYEQYF.

The chain couples TRBV2 to TRBJ1-2; D remains ambiguous. The germline V gene has CDR1 SNHLY and CDR2 FYNNEI. V dropped 6 bases and J dropped 2 bases, with 16 bases sitting between them. This CDR3 region has 15 residues. This CDR3 reads CASRDSGRVNYGYTF. The CDR3 region has the DNA TGTGCCAGCAGGGACTCGGGGAGGGTAAACTATGGCTACACCTTC.

CDR3 in amino acids: CASMGAPGQPQHF. The CDR3 nucleotides read TGTGCCAGCATGGGGGCCCCCGGTCAGCCCCAGCATTTT. This chain connects TRBV12-3 or TRBV12-4 to TRBJ1-5, with a tentative D call TRBD1 (6 bases). The CDR3 covers 13 residues. V lost 7 bases, J lost 6 bases, and 13 bases lay in between.

The chain joins TRBV9 to TRBJ2-5; 8 bases are a match to TRBD2. CDR1 is SGDLS and CDR2 is YYNGEE in the germline V gene. The CDR3 runs 17 residues. V lost 0 bases to trimming and J lost 4 bases; unmatched junction nucleotides: 11. This CDR3 is CASSVAGGRPPGETQYF. For the CDR3, the DNA is TGTGCCAGCAGCGTAGCGGGGGGGCGCCCTCCGGGAGAGACCCAGTACTTC.

The chain has TRBV3-1 (or the pseudogene TRBV3-2) and TRBJ1-5; 8 nucleotides match TRBD1. Germline V gene lookup returns CDR1 LGHDT and CDR2 YNNKEL (reference sequence). V lost 4 bases to trimming and J lost 5 bases; unmatched junction nucleotides: 4. The CDR3 has 14 residues. Written as DNA, the CDR3 is TGTGCCAGCAGCCGACAGGGGTGGCATCAGCCCCAGCATTTT. It specifies CASSRQGWHQPQHF.

The chain combines TRBV6-5 with TRBJ2-3; 11 bases agree with TRBD2. The CDR3 spans 16 residues. V shed 4 bases, J shed 5 bases, and the junction held 8 bases outside the gene matches. Germline lookup yields CDR1 MNHEY and CDR2 SVGAGI. For the CDR3, the DNA is TGTGCCAGCAGTTTTTCACTAGCGGGAGCAGGAGATACGCAGTATTTT. Its translation is CASSFSLAGAGDTQYF.

The chain carries TRBV15 and TRBJ2-3; 9 nucleotides line up with TRBD2. CDR3 length: 15 residues. The trim removed 9 bases at V and 3 bases at J, leaving 10 bases unmatched. The V gene's germline CDR1 is LNHNV and CDR2 YYDKDF (reference sequence). The CDR3 is CATAVGSGRTDTQYF. The CDR3 DNA sequence: TGTGCCACGGCCGTTGGTAGCGGGAGAACAGATACGCAGTATTTT.

Only one count was recorded for this clone. The rearrangement uses TRBV10-3 and TRBJ2-1, with 8 bases that match TRBD2. After removal of 0 bases from V and 3 bases from J, the junction contained 1 base not matched to a gene. Germline values: CDR1 ENHRY, CDR2 SYGVKD. The CDR3 runs 15 residues. Here the CDR3 reads CAISESGTSYNEQFF. DNA of the CDR3: TGTGCCATCAGTGAGTCCGGGACTAGCTACAATGAGCAGTTCTTC.